This TCR beta chain originates from a study of CD8+ T cells in alopecia areata. Study in general: The graft donors were 6-12-month-old C3H/HeJ mice with spontaneous alopecia, and their skin went to 7-10-week-old female C3H/HeJ mice. Study observations and caveats: Greater clonality was observed in lesional scalp samples, especially alopecia totalis/universalis, versus normal scalp.

Extracted RNA was reverse transcribed, and the resulting cDNA served as sequencing template. Data came from immunoSEQ multiplex PCR; TCRdb stores just in-frame clones and leaves some out. The table lists about 270,000 clones, with no singletons. This clone was recorded a few times. Its antigen is undetermined. Gene names follow the mouse nomenclature. Coverage ceases 3 residues before the CDR3 finishes, and the germline J gene fills in the end. After pooling, cutaneous lymph node cells were sorted with CD4, CD8alpha, NKG2D, NKG2ACE and other markers. The CDR3 has 15 residues. V lost 2 bases and J lost 4; bases outside the gene matches: 3. CDR1 and CDR2 from the germline V gene are NNHDY and SYVADS.

Source material: CD4+ T cells sorted from a lymph node. The chain combines TRBV13-3 with TRBJ1-6, with 7 bases matching TRBD1. TRBJ1-6 is designated an ORF whose function remains uncertain. This sequence was found in a C3H/HeJ mouse with alopecia areata. Mice of this strain are of MHC haplotype H2-k. CDR3 sequence reads: CASSEGQIYNSPLYF. The CDR3 DNA, read in part, is TGTGCCAGCAGTGAGGGACAGATTTATAATTCGCCC.